This T cell receptor beta chain was recovered during a study of radiation and T cells in renal cell carcinoma. Study as a whole: Nephrectomy followed 15 Gy stereotactic body radiation by 4 weeks. Study results and limitations: In blood, top tumor clones expanded by 2 weeks, shrinking by 4.

The protocol was immunoSEQ multiplex PCR, while the TCRdb copy is restricted to in-frame clones and leaves out a portion. The sample shows 100,000 to 150,000 clones, 88% of them seen only once. The V gene lost 1 base and the J gene lost 4 bases, with 4 bases spanning the gap. In germline, CDR1 is LNHNV, CDR2 YYDKDF (reference sequence). The CDR3 has 13 amino acids. On this clone: Its antigen remains unknown.

As for time point: blood 2 weeks post-SBRT. The treatment here: 15 Gy SBRT to primary tumor, nephrectomy 4 weeks later. Radiation-treated patients gave blood at baseline, week 2 and week 4. The tumor was a clear cell renal cell carcinoma. The sequence was obtained from a woman aged 65 to 85 with renal cell carcinoma. The V call is TRBV15, the J call TRBJ2-2; D remains unclear. Sample: blood, taken from a patient whose treatment included radiotherapy and nephrectomy. The CDR3 region is CATSRASTGELFF. The CDR3 region has the DNA TGTGCCACCAGCAGAGCCAGCACCGGGGAGCTGTTTTTT.